The present T cell receptor beta chain was sequenced within a study of T-cell reconstitution after alpha-beta-depleted transplantation in children. A note on this clonotype: Here the CDR3 omits its conserved ending phenylalanine or tryptophan, so a read error is the likely source.

CDR1 and CDR2 from the germline V gene are SGHTA and FQGNSA. The length of the CDR3 is 13 residues. With V trimmed by 3 bases and J by 5 bases, 4 bases remained unmatched. Unique molecular identifiers were used in preparing the TCRbeta library. TCRdb re-called the PCR reads with MiXCR, one entry per CDR3 protein. The sample holds approximately 120,000 distinct CDR3 sequences, roughly 10% seen once. This TCR was recovered from a girl in the first two years of life who had a stem cell transplant for combined immunodeficiency, so the T cells may come from the graft donor. The chain recombines TRBV7-2 with TRBJ2-7; TRBD1 aligns across 7 bases. Material: PBMCs, mostly from graft donor cells, obtained 180 days after TCRalphabeta/CD19-depleted stem cell transplant. The CDR3 loop is CASSFTGVDEQYL. As DNA, the CDR3 is TGTGCCAGCAGCTTTACAGGGGTAGACGAGCAGTACTTA.